A selection of T cell receptor beta chains follows, all from one sample in a study of blood T cell repertoires in COVID-19. Some clones are missing from TCRdb's copy, which holds only in-frame ones; the method was immunoSEQ multiplex PCR. The sample holds around 300,000 clones; 80% to 90% are singletons and the top ten take under 15%. Specimen: peripheral blood. The source of these receptors is a woman between 70 and 85 years old with COVID-19, enrolled during active disease. Both conserved end residues are part of each CDR3. A D gene is named only where the DNA matches it firmly. Expanded clones are given a class, and other clones once, few, many or no size at all.

D gene: -
V gene: TRBV3-1/TRBV3-2
clone size: -
J gene: TRBJ1-1
CDR3 protein: CASSQARGTEAFF
CDR3 DNA: TGTGCCAGCAGCCAAGCCAGGGGTACTGAAGCTTTCTTT

D gene: -
V gene: TRBV5-8
clone size: -
J gene: TRBJ2-7
CDR3 protein: CASSLGVTLTYEQYF
CDR3 DNA: TGTGCCAGCAGCTTGGGCGTAACCCTTACCTACGAGCAGTACTTC

D gene: TRBD1
V gene: TRBV2
clone size: -
J gene: TRBJ2-4
CDR3 protein: CASTGTGLNIQYF
CDR3 DNA: TGTGCCAGTACCGGGACAGGGTTGAACATTCAGTACTTC

D gene: -
V gene: TRBV27
clone size: -
J gene: TRBJ1-2
CDR3 protein: CASINVSPGYGYTF
CDR3 DNA: TGTGCCAGCATTAACGTATCCCCAGGTTATGGCTACACCTTC

D gene: -
V gene: TRBV24-1
clone size: -
J gene: TRBJ1-5
CDR3 protein: CATSDPRDKYQPQHF
CDR3 DNA: TGTGCCACCAGTGATCCCCGGGACAAGTATCAGCCCCAGCATTTT

D gene: -
V gene: TRBV7-2
clone size: once
J gene: TRBJ2-3
CDR3 protein: CASSSQGTDTQYF
CDR3 DNA: TGTGCCAGCAGCTCGCAGGGCACAGATACGCAGTATTTT

D gene: -
V gene: TRBV30
clone size: once
J gene: TRBJ1-5
CDR3 protein: CAYDSGSNQPQHF
CDR3 DNA: TGTGCCTACGACAGTGGGAGCAATCAGCCCCAGCATTTT

D gene: -
V gene: TRBV4-3
clone size: -
J gene: TRBJ1-4
CDR3 protein: CASSQLRGAPEKLFF
CDR3 DNA: TGCGCCAGCAGCCAACTCAGGGGCGCACCTGAAAAACTGTTTTTT

D gene: TRBD1
V gene: TRBV7-2
clone size: -
J gene: TRBJ2-7
CDR3 protein: CASSFHRQGNEQYF
CDR3 DNA: TGTGCCAGCAGCTTCCACCGACAGGGCAACGAGCAGTACTTC

D gene: TRBD1
V gene: TRBV28
clone size: -
J gene: TRBJ1-3
CDR3 protein: CASSLGPLTGKVGNTIYF
CDR3 DNA: TGTGCCAGCAGTTTAGGCCCACTGACAGGGAAGGTTGGAAACACCATATATTTT

D gene: -
V gene: TRBV5-1
clone size: -
J gene: TRBJ2-1
CDR3 protein: CASSLTSSSYNEQFF
CDR3 DNA: TGCGCCAGCAGCTTGACTAGCAGTTCCTACAATGAGCAGTTCTTC

D gene: -
V gene: TRBV30
clone size: -
J gene: TRBJ1-2
CDR3 protein: CAWSGGVYDGYTF
CDR3 DNA: TGTGCCTGGAGTGGCGGCGTATACGACGGCTACACCTTC

D gene: -
V gene: TRBV5-1
clone size: -
J gene: TRBJ1-5
CDR3 protein: CASSLDGLNQPQHF
CDR3 DNA: TGCGCCAGCAGCTTGGACGGTTTGAATCAGCCCCAGCATTTT

D gene: TRBD1
V gene: TRBV7-2
clone size: -
J gene: TRBJ1-1
CDR3 protein: CASSPTWDSPGAFF
CDR3 DNA: TGTGCCAGCAGCCCGACCTGGGACAGCCCCGGAGCTTTCTTT

D gene: -
V gene: TRBV24-1
clone size: -
J gene: TRBJ1-2
CDR3 protein: CATSEARGNYGYTF
CDR3 DNA: TGTGCCACCAGTGAAGCCAGGGGAAATTATGGCTACACCTTC

D gene: TRBD1
V gene: TRBV12-3/TRBV12-4
clone size: -
J gene: TRBJ1-1
CDR3 protein: CASSTGENTEAFF
CDR3 DNA: TGTGCCAGCAGCACAGGGGAAAACACTGAAGCTTTCTTT

D gene: -
V gene: TRBV11-3
clone size: few
J gene: TRBJ1-6
CDR3 protein: CASSLFSYNSPLHF
CDR3 DNA: TGTGCCAGCAGCTTGTTCAGCTATAATTCACCCCTCCACTTT

D gene: TRBD2
V gene: TRBV28
clone size: -
J gene: TRBJ2-5
CDR3 protein: CASNSGGPETQYF
CDR3 DNA: TGTGCCAGCAATAGCGGGGGACCAGAGACCCAGTACTTC

D gene: -
V gene: TRBV4-1
clone size: few
J gene: TRBJ1-5
CDR3 protein: CASSHSTLQGWNQPQHF
CDR3 DNA: TGCGCCAGCAGCCACTCTACCCTCCAGGGATGGAATCAGCCCCAGCATTTT

D gene: -
V gene: TRBV2
clone size: -
J gene: TRBJ1-1
CDR3 protein: CASLVQANTEAFF
CDR3 DNA: TGTGCCAGCCTAGTACAGGCGAACACTGAAGCTTTCTTT

D gene: TRBD1
V gene: TRBV2
clone size: -
J gene: TRBJ2-3
CDR3 protein: CASKQGSTDTQYF
CDR3 DNA: TGTGCCAGCAAACAGGGGTCCACAGATACGCAGTATTTT

D gene: -
V gene: TRBV5-1
clone size: -
J gene: TRBJ1-6
CDR3 protein: CASSLAGLYNSPLHF
CDR3 DNA: TGCGCCAGCAGCTTGGCGGGTCTCTATAATTCACCCCTCCACTTT

D gene: -
V gene: TRBV29-1
clone size: -
J gene: TRBJ2-7
CDR3 protein: CSVEDQSAYEQYF
CDR3 DNA: TGCAGCGTTGAAGACCAGTCCGCCTACGAGCAGTACTTC

D gene: -
V gene: TRBV24-1
clone size: -
J gene: TRBJ2-5
CDR3 protein: CATSDSSGPVGSQYF
CDR3 DNA: TGTGCCACCAGTGACTCTAGTGGCCCCGTTGGGTCCCAGTACTTC

D gene: -
V gene: TRBV3-1/TRBV3-2
clone size: -
J gene: TRBJ2-1
CDR3 protein: CASSPASGYNEQFF
CDR3 DNA: TGTGCCAGCAGCCCGGCCTCGGGGTACAATGAGCAGTTCTTC

D gene: TRBD1
V gene: TRBV2
clone size: once
J gene: TRBJ2-2
CDR3 protein: CASLRDSGELFF
CDR3 DNA: TGTGCCAGCCTTCGGGACAGCGGGGAGCTGTTTTTT

D gene: -
V gene: TRBV21-1
clone size: -
J gene: TRBJ2-1
CDR3 protein: CASSKILGQVYNEQFF
CDR3 DNA: TGTGCCAGCAGCAAAATATTGGGACAGGTCTACAATGAGCAGTTCTTC

D gene: TRBD1
V gene: TRBV5-1
clone size: -
J gene: TRBJ2-1
CDR3 protein: CASSLGQGEAGEQFF
CDR3 DNA: TGCGCCAGCAGCCTTGGACAGGGGGAAGCCGGGGAGCAGTTCTTC

D gene: -
V gene: TRBV11-2
clone size: -
J gene: TRBJ1-2
CDR3 protein: CASSLVGTGSGYTF
CDR3 DNA: TGTGCCAGCAGCTTAGTGGGTACAGGGTCGGGCTACACCTTC

D gene: TRBD1
V gene: TRBV11-3
clone size: -
J gene: TRBJ2-1
CDR3 protein: CASSLGQGGNEQFF
CDR3 DNA: TGTGCCAGCAGCTTAGGACAGGGTGGTAATGAGCAGTTCTTC

D gene: -
V gene: TRBV19
clone size: -
J gene: TRBJ1-3
CDR3 protein: CASREQGSGNTIYF
CDR3 DNA: TGTGCCAGTAGGGAACAGGGCTCTGGAAACACCATATATTTT

D gene: TRBD2
V gene: TRBV6-5
clone size: few
J gene: TRBJ2-7
CDR3 protein: CASRRGLAGDYEQYF
CDR3 DNA: TGTGCCAGCAGAAGGGGACTAGCGGGTGACTACGAGCAGTACTTC

D gene: -
V gene: TRBV7-2
clone size: -
J gene: TRBJ1-4
CDR3 protein: CASSLRQGFNEKLFF
CDR3 DNA: TGTGCCAGCAGCTTAAGGCAGGGCTTTAATGAAAAACTGTTTTTT

D gene: -
V gene: TRBV30
clone size: -
J gene: TRBJ2-5
CDR3 protein: CAWSVRQRAAGSAQYF
CDR3 DNA: TGTGCCTGGAGTGTACGTCAGCGGGCGGCCGGGTCGGCCCAGTACTTC

D gene: TRBD1
V gene: TRBV7-2
clone size: -
J gene: TRBJ1-2
CDR3 protein: CASSTRTGGDGYTF
CDR3 DNA: TGTGCCAGCAGCACTAGGACAGGGGGGGATGGCTACACCTTC

D gene: TRBD1
V gene: TRBV29-1
clone size: -
J gene: TRBJ2-3
CDR3 protein: CSVARDRVSGDTQYF
CDR3 DNA: TGCAGCGTCGCTCGGGACAGGGTCTCCGGAGATACGCAGTATTTT

D gene: TRBD1
V gene: TRBV18
clone size: -
J gene: TRBJ2-7
CDR3 protein: CASSPFGTGDLSSSYEQYF
CDR3 DNA: TGTGCCAGCTCACCATTTGGGACAGGGGACCTATCTTCTTCCTACGAGCAGTACTTC

D gene: -
V gene: TRBV9
clone size: -
J gene: TRBJ2-1
CDR3 protein: CASSVTGSSYNEQFF
CDR3 DNA: TGTGCCAGCAGCGTGACAGGTAGCTCCTACAATGAGCAGTTCTTC

D gene: -
V gene: TRBV3-1/TRBV3-2
clone size: -
J gene: TRBJ2-3
CDR3 protein: CASSPTSFYGTDTQYF
CDR3 DNA: TGTGCCAGCAGCCCGACTAGTTTTTATGGCACAGATACGCAGTATTTT

D gene: -
V gene: TRBV21-1
clone size: -
J gene: TRBJ1-5
CDR3 protein: CASSKGGLNLSNQPQHF
CDR3 DNA: TGTGCCAGCAGCAAAGGAGGCCTTAACCTTAGCAATCAGCCCCAGCATTTT

D gene: -
V gene: TRBV19
clone size: -
J gene: TRBJ2-3
CDR3 protein: CASSIQGSTDTQYF
CDR3 DNA: TGTGCCAGTAGTATACAGGGGAGCACAGATACGCAGTATTTT

D gene: -
V gene: TRBV29-1
clone size: -
J gene: TRBJ1-1
CDR3 protein: CSVVEGVNTEAFF
CDR3 DNA: TGCAGCGTTGTAGAAGGGGTGAACACTGAAGCTTTCTTT

D gene: -
V gene: TRBV5-8
clone size: -
J gene: TRBJ2-5
CDR3 protein: CASSLIRGRETQYF
CDR3 DNA: TGTGCCAGCAGCTTGATCAGGGGACGCGAGACCCAGTACTTC

D gene: TRBD2
V gene: TRBV7-9
clone size: -
J gene: TRBJ2-5
CDR3 protein: CASSPGGAQAETQYF
CDR3 DNA: TGTGCCAGCAGCCCCGGGGGGGCTCAGGCCGAGACCCAGTACTTC

D gene: -
V gene: TRBV7-2
clone size: few
J gene: TRBJ1-5
CDR3 protein: CASSPVGGSNQPQHF
CDR3 DNA: TGTGCCAGCAGCCCGGTGGGGGGGAGTAATCAGCCCCAGCATTTT

D gene: -
V gene: TRBV24-1
clone size: many
J gene: TRBJ2-7
CDR3 protein: CATSDDRNEQYF
CDR3 DNA: TGTGCCACCAGTGACGACAGGAACGAGCAGTACTTC

D gene: -
V gene: TRBV11-2
clone size: -
J gene: TRBJ1-1
CDR3 protein: CASSFYKNTEAFF
CDR3 DNA: TGTGCCAGCAGCTTTTACAAGAACACTGAAGCTTTCTTT

D gene: TRBD1
V gene: TRBV24-1
clone size: -
J gene: TRBJ1-1
CDR3 protein: CATSDSLDRGGTEAFF
CDR3 DNA: TGTGCCACCAGTGACTCCCTCGACAGGGGAGGAACTGAAGCTTTCTTT

D gene: TRBD2
V gene: TRBV5-1
clone size: -
J gene: TRBJ2-5
CDR3 protein: CASSRGLEETQYF
CDR3 DNA: TGCGCCAGCAGCCGGGGACTAGAAGAGACCCAGTACTTC

D gene: -
V gene: TRBV7-3
clone size: once
J gene: TRBJ2-1
CDR3 protein: CASSPGGVEQFF
CDR3 DNA: TGTGCCAGCAGCCCCGGTGGTGTTGAGCAGTTCTTC

D gene: -
V gene: TRBV3-1/TRBV3-2
clone size: -
J gene: TRBJ1-1
CDR3 protein: CASSQDRGNTEAFF
CDR3 DNA: TGTGCCAGCAGCCAAGATCGAGGCAACACTGAAGCTTTCTTT

D gene: TRBD1
V gene: TRBV5-4
clone size: -
J gene: TRBJ2-5
CDR3 protein: CASSPALDRGPVTQYF
CDR3 DNA: TGTGCCAGCAGCCCAGCACTTGACAGGGGGCCCGTGACCCAGTACTTC

D gene: -
V gene: TRBV6-5
clone size: -
J gene: TRBJ1-5
CDR3 protein: CASSYSRESNQPQHF
CDR3 DNA: TGTGCCAGCAGTTACTCGAGGGAGAGCAATCAGCCCCAGCATTTT

D gene: -
V gene: TRBV6-5
clone size: -
J gene: TRBJ1-2
CDR3 protein: CASSSTVKPGYTF
CDR3 DNA: TGTGCCAGCAGTTCTACTGTCAAGCCTGGCTACACCTTC

D gene: -
V gene: TRBV5-1
clone size: -
J gene: TRBJ1-3
CDR3 protein: CASSPVSSGNTIYF
CDR3 DNA: TGCGCCAGCAGCCCAGTCAGCTCTGGAAACACCATATATTTT

D gene: -
V gene: TRBV21-1
clone size: -
J gene: TRBJ2-5
CDR3 protein: CASSKGGEETQYF
CDR3 DNA: TGTGCCAGCAGCAAAGGGGGGGAAGAGACCCAGTACTTC

D gene: TRBD2
V gene: TRBV5-6
clone size: -
J gene: TRBJ2-7
CDR3 protein: CASSLLGTSGWYEQYF
CDR3 DNA: TGTGCCAGCAGTCTCCTTGGGACTAGCGGGTGGTACGAGCAGTACTTC

D gene: -
V gene: TRBV24-1
clone size: once
J gene: TRBJ1-2
CDR3 protein: CATSDPRESGYGYTF
CDR3 DNA: TGTGCCACCAGTGATCCCCGGGAGTCGGGCTATGGCTACACCTTC

D gene: -
V gene: TRBV6-1
clone size: -
J gene: TRBJ1-5
CDR3 protein: CASSEAPSNQPQHF
CDR3 DNA: TGTGCCAGCAGTGAGGCCCCTAGCAATCAGCCCCAGCATTTT

D gene: TRBD1
V gene: TRBV2
clone size: -
J gene: TRBJ1-5
CDR3 protein: CASSGQGKGSNQPQHF
CDR3 DNA: TGTGCCAGCAGCGGACAGGGTAAGGGCTCCAATCAGCCCCAGCATTTT